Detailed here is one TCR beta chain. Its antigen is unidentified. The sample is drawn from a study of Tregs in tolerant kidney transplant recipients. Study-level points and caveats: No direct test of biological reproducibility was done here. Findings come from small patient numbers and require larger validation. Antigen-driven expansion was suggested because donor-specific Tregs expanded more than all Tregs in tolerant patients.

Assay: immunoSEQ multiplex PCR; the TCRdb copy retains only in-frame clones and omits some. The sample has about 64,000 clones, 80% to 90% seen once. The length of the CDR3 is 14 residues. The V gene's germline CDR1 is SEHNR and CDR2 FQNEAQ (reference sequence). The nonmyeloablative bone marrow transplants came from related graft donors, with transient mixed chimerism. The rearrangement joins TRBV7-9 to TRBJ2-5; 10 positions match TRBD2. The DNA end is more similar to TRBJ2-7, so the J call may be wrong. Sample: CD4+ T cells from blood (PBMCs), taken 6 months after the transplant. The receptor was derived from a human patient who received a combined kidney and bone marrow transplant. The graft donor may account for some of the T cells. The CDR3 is CASSRRTSGGEQYF. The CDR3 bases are TGTGCCAGCAGTCGACGGACTAGCGGCGGCGAGCAGTACTTC.